The 16 T cell receptor beta chains below were found in one sample sequenced in a study of cytotoxic CD8 clonotypes in ibrutinib-treated CLL. Repertoires were generated with immunoSEQ multiplex PCR, while TCRdb's copy carries only in-frame clones and drops some. The data show 100,000 to 150,000 clones, 80% to 90% seen once. Sequencing used PBMCs, obtained after 24 months of ibrutinib treatment. These receptors were collected from a human donor with chronic lymphocytic leukemia.

This chain's CDR3 is CASSPDSSQPQHF. The CDR3 coding sequence is TGTGCCAGCTCGCCGGACAGTAGCCAGCCCCAGCATTTT. The V gene is TRBV18, the J gene TRBJ1-5; a possible D gene is TRBD1 (6 bases). The CDR3 totals 13 residues. Between the trimmed V and J ends, which lost 6 bases and 7 bases, there was a span of 13 bases. Germline CDR1 reads KGHSH; CDR2 reads LQKENI.

The V and J genes are TRBV28 and TRBJ1-4, with 7 bases lining up with TRBD1. Germline CDR1 MDHEN, CDR2 SYDVKM. The CDR3 runs to 16 residues. With 5 bases clipped from V and 1 base from J, the junction kept 7 bases outside the gene matches. The CDR3 nucleotides are TGTGCCAGCAGTCACCACCAGGGGGTAACTAATGAAAAACTGTTTTTT. Protein: CASSHHQGVTNEKLFF.

This chain connects TRBV5-1 to TRBJ1-4; TRBD1 is a possible D gene (5 bases). The CDR3 length is 16 residues. The V end was cut by 0 bases, the J end by 3 bases, with 12 bases between. Germline CDR1 reads SGHRS; CDR2 reads YFSETQ. The CDR3 spells CASSLGGTLSNEKLFF. The CDR3 bases are TGCGCCAGCAGCTTGGGGGGGACCTTATCTAATGAAAAACTGTTTTTT. The complete variable domain, with remaining parts taken from reference TRBV5-1 and TRBJ1-4, reads KAGVTQTPRYLIKTRGQQVTLSCSPISGHRSVSWYQQTPGQGLQFLFEYFSETQRNKGNFPGRFSGRQFSNSRSEMNVSTLELGDSALYLCASSLGGTLSNEKLFFGSGTQLSVL.

The chain employs TRBV28 and TRBJ2-1; the match to TRBD2 covers 9 bases. The J segment lost 4 bases and the V segment lost 6 bases, leaving 10 bases of the junction unmatched. The CDR3 totals 16 residues. The germline CDR1 and CDR2 sequences are MDHEN and SYDVKM. CDR3 sequence reads: CASSKPSGRSYNEQFF. The CDR3 nucleotides read TGTGCCAGCAGCAAACCCAGCGGGAGGTCGTACAATGAGCAGTTCTTC.

The V gene is TRBV5-6, the J gene TRBJ2-4, with 8 positions matching TRBD1. The CDR3 consists of 14 residues. V was pared by 2 bases and J by 7 bases, with 5 bases of the junction left unmatched. Germline CDR1 is SGHDT and CDR2 is YYEEEE. DNA for the CDR3: TGTGCCAGCAGCTTAAGGACAGGGAGCAACATTCAGTACTTC. This codes for CASSLRTGSNIQYF.

V is TRBV2 and J is TRBJ2-3; TRBD1 agrees at 7 bases. Germline V gives CDR1 SNHLY, CDR2 FYNNEI. This CDR3 has 15 amino acids. Germline trimming cut 2 bases from V and 3 bases from J; bases unmatched to any gene: 5. CDR3 DNA sequence: TGTGCCAGCAGTGAACAGGGGGTTAAAACAGATACGCAGTATTTT. Translated, it gives CASSEQGVKTDTQYF.

The chain employs TRBV29-1 and TRBJ2-7, with TRBD2 as a possible D gene (6 bases). This CDR3 has 13 amino acids. Germline V gene sequence: CDR1 SQVTM, CDR2 ANQGSEA. V lost 6 bases, J lost 6 bases, and 18 bases lay in between. CDR3: CSVPGDSLAEQYF. The CDR3 bases are TGCAGCGTACCCGGGGACTCTCTCGCCGAGCAGTACTTC.

This clone was picked up one time. This chain connects TRBV7-2 to TRBJ1-5; 8 bases match TRBD1. The CDR3 contains 14 residues. Per germline, CDR1 SGHTA and CDR2 FQGNSA. Trimming at V came to 5 bases and at J to 6 bases, leaving 6 bases not matched to a gene. The CDR3 protein is CASSKGQDGQPQHF. The CDR3 DNA reads as TGTGCCAGCAGCAAGGGACAGGACGGTCAGCCCCAGCATTTT.

This rearrangement joins TRBV28 to TRBJ2-3; 16 nucleotides line up with TRBD2. Germline CDR1 and CDR2: MDHEN and SYDVKM. V shed 6 bases, J shed 0 bases, and the junction held 12 bases outside the gene matches. The CDR3 has 20 residues. In DNA, the CDR3 is TGTGCCAGCAGGGCCTTTAAGGGGACTAGCGGGGGGGATAGCACAGATACGCAGTATTTT. Its translation is CASRAFKGTSGGDSTDTQYF.

J is TRBJ2-1 and V is TRBV2; 10 positions match TRBD2. The ends lost 7 bases at V and 8 bases at J; junction bases unmatched: 11. This CDR3 spans 15 amino acids. The germline V gene has CDR1 SNHLY and CDR2 FYNNEI. The CDR3 protein is CASIMGQRGGDEQFF. Written as DNA, the CDR3 is TGTGCCAGCATCATGGGTCAGCGGGGGGGCGATGAGCAGTTCTTC.

V is TRBV30 and J is TRBJ1-3; unclear D gene. V gave up 5 bases and J gave up 0 bases, with 17 bases separating them. Germline V CDR1 and CDR2: GTSNPN, SVGIG (reference sequence). This CDR3 region has 16 residues. The chain's CDR3 is CAWSPGLTSSGNTIYF. CDR3 nucleotide sequence: TGTGCCTGGTCCCCCGGACTGACTAGCTCTGGAAACACCATATATTTT.

The rearrangement links TRBV6-5 to TRBJ2-7, with TRBD1 matching 9 bases. Germline CDR1 reads MNHEY; CDR2 reads SVGAGI. V was pared by 6 bases and J by 2 bases, with 5 bases of the junction left unmatched. The CDR3 runs to 14 residues. CDR3 region: CASRRDRDPYEQYF. The DNA for the CDR3 is TGTGCCAGCAGGAGGGACAGGGATCCCTACGAGCAGTACTTC.

This sequence joins TRBV4-1 and TRBJ2-1; D unresolved. Germline V gives CDR1 MGHRA, CDR2 YSYEKL. V shed 6 bases and J shed 7 bases, with 25 bases lying between them. The CDR3 loop spans 17 amino acids. CDR3 residues: CASSLFRPPPGKNEQFF. CDR3 sequence (DNA): TGCGCCAGCAGTCTATTCCGACCCCCTCCTGGCAAAAATGAGCAGTTCTTC.

The chain combines TRBV29-1 with TRBJ2-1; 7 nucleotides align to TRBD1. Trimming at V came to 3 bases and at J to 0 bases, leaving 14 bases not matched to a gene. Germline V gene lookup returns CDR1 SQVTM and CDR2 ANQGSEA. The CDR3 contains 18 residues. The CDR3 DNA reads TGCAGCGTTGAGGGCAGGGGGTACGCCGGCAGCTCCTACAATGAGCAGTTCTTC. Protein product: CSVEGRGYAGSSYNEQFF.

The chain couples TRBV28 to TRBJ1-2, with 8 bases aligning to TRBD1. The length of the CDR3 is 14 residues. CDR1 is MDHEN and CDR2 is SYDVKM in the germline V gene. V gave up 5 bases and J gave up 3 bases; unmatched junction bases: 5. CDR3 DNA sequence: TGTGCCAGCAGTCCCCTGGACAGGGACTATGGCTACACCTTC. Translating gives CASSPLDRDYGYTF.

The chain combines TRBV25-1 with TRBJ2-3; D call uncertain. V was pared by 4 bases and J by 1 base, with 12 bases between. CDR1 and CDR2 (germline): MGHDK, SYGVNS. The CDR3 consists of 15 residues. In DNA form, the CDR3 reads TGTGCCAGCAGTGTTGGCTCTAGAGGCACAGATACGCAGTATTTT. Its translation is CASSVGSRGTDTQYF.